Described below is a single T cell receptor beta chain sequence and its context. The record originates from a study of early T cells in non-severe SARS-CoV-2 infection. Study-wide context: Sequenced bulk RNA came from whole blood that was unsorted, and chains were unpaired.

TCRdb processed the 5' RACE reads anew with MiXCR; each CDR3 protein has one entry. The sample consists of tens of thousands of distinct CDR3 sequences, approximately 12% of them appearing once. The sequence derives from an adult who was a healthcare worker with PCR-confirmed SARS-CoV-2 infection or an uninfected control (not recorded which). Specimen: whole blood, collected at baseline.

The CDR3 coding sequence is TGTGCCAGCAGTTACTTGGCTAGCGATGAGCAGTTCTTC. Amino acids: CASSYLASDEQFF. The chain links TRBV6-2 or TRBV6-3 to TRBJ2-1; weak D call: TRBD2 (6 bases). V lost 1 base and J 8 bases, leaving 9 bases between the germline ends. Germline values: CDR1 MNHEY, CDR2 SVGEGT. The CDR3 has 13 residues.